The 10 T cell receptor beta chains given below trace back to one sample, sequenced in a study of cytomegalovirus exposure and HLA in healthy donors (TCRdb year 2017). Libraries were built with the immunoSEQ multiplex PCR assay. A mixture of 60 forward primers for TCR Vbeta segments and 13 reverse primers for TCR Jbeta segments was used in the multiplex PCR. This immuneACCESS table, as held by TCRdb, lists in-frame sequences with V and J called but not all clones. Of the missing ones, under half trace to an unresolved V gene in checked studies; the others have no known cause. The table for this sample lists about 180,000 clones; 82% of them were counted only once. The top ten constitute about 1.5% of the sample. The specimen sequenced was PBMCs. Receptors were obtained from a man aged 40-50 years in good health and CMV-seronegative.

This chain connects TRBV27 to TRBJ2-6; D is perhaps TRBD1 (6 bases). The V end lost 4 bases, the J end lost 0 bases, and 13 bases lay between the germline ends. CDR1 and CDR2 from the germline V gene are MNHEY and SMNVEV (reference sequence). The CDR3 is 17 residues long. In nucleotides, the CDR3 is TGTGCCAGCAGTTCCGCTACAGGGACCTCTGGGGCCAACGTCCTGACTTTC. Translating gives CASSSATGTSGANVLTF.

CDR3 in amino acids: CASSGGVSYEQYF. The CDR3, as DNA: TGTGCCAGCTCCGGAGGGGTATCCTACGAGCAGTACTTC. The chain uses TRBV7-9 and TRBJ2-7, with a weak D call TRBD2 (6 bases). The CDR3 runs to 13 residues. In germline, CDR1 is SEHNR, CDR2 FQNEAQ (reference sequence). V dropped 8 bases and J dropped 1 base, with 12 bases sitting between them.

This chain links TRBV27 with TRBJ1-1, with 9 bases that match TRBD1. Germline values: CDR1 MNHEY, CDR2 SMNVEV (reference sequence). V trimming: 3 bases; J trimming: 0 bases; junction bases outside the gene matches: 2. The length of the CDR3 is 15 residues. The CDR3 here is CASSLTGGMNTEAFF. CDR3 coding DNA: TGTGCCAGCAGTTTGACAGGGGGGATGAACACTGAAGCTTTCTTT.

The chain has TRBV27 and TRBJ2-7; tentatively, D is TRBD2 (6 bases). Germline CDR1 is MNHEY and CDR2 is SMNVEV (reference sequence). V was clipped by 10 bases and J by 11 bases, with 21 bases between them. The CDR3 contains 12 residues. The CDR3, as DNA: TGTGCCATCGGTAAATTGGGACTCCACGAGTACTTC. It encodes CAIGKLGLHEYF.

The gene calls are TRBV19 and TRBJ1-2; D is unresolved. The CDR3 spans 15 residues. CDR1 LNHDA and CDR2 SQIVND come from the germline V gene (reference sequence). V lost 3 bases, J lost 0 bases, and 11 bases lay in between. The CDR3 sequence is CASSIFGEANYGYTF. The CDR3 region has the DNA TGTGCCAGTAGTATTTTCGGAGAGGCTAACTATGGCTACACCTTC.

The CDR3 coding sequence is TGTGCCAGCAGGATGACTAGCTACACCGGGGAGCTGTTTTTT. Translated: CASRMTSYTGELFF. The rearrangement joins TRBV5-6 to TRBJ2-2, with 7 nucleotides matching TRBD2. The CDR3 runs 14 residues. The germline V gene encodes CDR1 SGHDT and CDR2 YYEEEE. Trimming removed 5 bases from V and 3 bases from J; junction bases left unmatched: 4.

This clone was seen a few times. The chain employs TRBV4-1 and TRBJ2-7; 7 bases are a match to TRBD1. The germline gives CDR1 MGHRA, CDR2 YSYEKL. The CDR3 extends over 15 amino acids. After removal of 3 bases from V and 1 base from J, the junction contained 6 bases not matched to a gene. CDR3 DNA sequence: TGCGCCAGCAGCCAGGCCCGGGACAGATCCTACGAGCAGTACTTC. Its protein is CASSQARDRSYEQYF.

Comment on this clone: Additional DNA sequences in this sample encode the identical CDR3. The chain has TRBV9 and TRBJ1-1; D is possibly TRBD1 (5 bases). The CDR3 extends over 14 amino acids. In germline, CDR1 is SGDLS, CDR2 YYNGEE. V was shortened by 4 bases and J by 1 base, with 11 bases between the two germline ends. CDR3 loop: CASSPIQGNTEAFF. DNA of the CDR3: TGTGCCAGCAGCCCCATCCAGGGGAACACTGAAGCTTTCTTT.

This chain joins TRBV30 and TRBJ1-1; D remains ambiguous. The V gene's germline CDR1 is GTSNPN and CDR2 SVGIG (reference sequence). The ends were cut back, 0 bases at V and 0 bases at J, with 8 bases in the middle. The CDR3 is 14 residues long. For the CDR3, the DNA is TGTGCCTGGAGTGTACGCAGTCTGAACACTGAAGCTTTCTTT. Its protein product is CAWSVRSLNTEAFF.

The chain employs TRBV5-1 and TRBJ2-2; 8 bases map to TRBD1. Trimming removed 4 bases from V and 4 bases from J; junction bases left unmatched: 12. This CDR3 spans 17 amino acids. Germline V gives CDR1 SGHRS, CDR2 YFSETQ. The CDR3 nucleotides read TGCGCCAGCAGCGTCAGCCCCGGACAGGGCGGCACCGGGGAGCTGTTTTTT. This encodes CASSVSPGQGGTGELFF. Supplemented by reference TRBV5-1 and TRBJ2-2, the full variable domain reads KAGVTQTPRYLIKTRGQQVTLSCSPISGHRSVSWYQQTPGQGLQFLFEYFSETQRNKGNFPGRFSGRQFSNSRSEMNVSTLELGDSALYLCASSVSPGQGGTGELFFGEGSRLTVL.